This record looks at one T cell receptor beta chain sequence and its context. The antigen is undetermined. Both 60 Vbeta primers and 13 Jbeta primers went into the PCR. Methods used by the authors: Tens of millions of unique TCR beta chains, 10 million to 14 million shared, were counted in a later analysis. Here immunoSEQ multiplex PCR was the method, and the copy in TCRdb shows in-frame clones only, minus some. The V and J calls and clone size are taken from that table; D and trimming were inferred from the DNA. Here the sample spans tens of thousands of clones, approximately 80% being singletons. This entry comes from a study of cytomegalovirus exposure and HLA in healthy donors. Unmatched junction bases numbered 6, after V lost 5 bases and J lost 6 bases. Germline-derived CDR1 and CDR2 are SGHVS and FQNEAQ. The CDR3 has 14 residues. The study, taken as a whole, reports: The study carried out a later analysis of TCR beta sequences. It associated around 17,000 of them with specific HLA alleles at a false discovery rate of 0.05.

The V gene is TRBV7-8, the J gene TRBJ1-2, with TRBD1 identical over 10 bases. The sequence was obtained from a man aged 25 to 45 in good health and CMV-seronegative. The sequencing input was PBMCs. CDR3 in amino acids: CASSQTGGWDGYTF. The CDR3 DNA reads as TGTGCCAGCAGCCAGACAGGGGGCTGGGATGGCTACACCTTC. The full variable domain, its missing parts supplied by reference TRBV7-8 and TRBJ1-2, is GAGVSQSPRYKVAKRGQDVALRCDPISGHVSLFWYQQALGQGPEFLTYFQNEAQLDKSGLPSDRFFAERPEGSVSTLKIQRTQQEDSAVYLCASSQTGGWDGYTFGSGTRLTVV.